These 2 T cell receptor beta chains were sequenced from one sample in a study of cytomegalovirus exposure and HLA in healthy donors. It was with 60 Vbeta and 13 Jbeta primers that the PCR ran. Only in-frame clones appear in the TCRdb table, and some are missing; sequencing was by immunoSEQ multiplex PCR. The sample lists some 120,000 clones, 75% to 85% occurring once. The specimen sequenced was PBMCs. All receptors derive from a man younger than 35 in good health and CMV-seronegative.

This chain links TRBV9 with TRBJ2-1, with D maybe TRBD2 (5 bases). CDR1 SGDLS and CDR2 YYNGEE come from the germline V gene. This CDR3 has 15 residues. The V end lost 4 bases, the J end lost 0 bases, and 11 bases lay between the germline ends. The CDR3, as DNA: TGTGCCAGCAGCCCCCCCGCGGGCTCCTACAATGAGCAGTTCTTC. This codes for CASSPPAGSYNEQFF. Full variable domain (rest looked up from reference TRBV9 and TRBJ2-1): DSGVTQTPKHLITATGQRVTLRCSPRSGDLSVYWYQQSLDQGLQFLIQYYNGEERAKGNILERFSAQQFPDLHSELNLSSLELGDSALYFCASSPPAGSYNEQFFGPGTRLTVL.

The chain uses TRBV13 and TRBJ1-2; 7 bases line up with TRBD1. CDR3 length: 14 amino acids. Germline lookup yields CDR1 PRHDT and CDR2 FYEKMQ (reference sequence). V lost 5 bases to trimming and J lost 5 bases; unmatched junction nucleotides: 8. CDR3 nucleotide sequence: TGTGCCAGCAGCGGACAGGTCGGGAAGTATGGCTACACCTTC. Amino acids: CASSGQVGKYGYTF.